This T cell receptor (beta chain) was recorded in a study of T cells in Graves' hyperthyroidism and ophthalmopathy. Notes on the study in general: Most clonotypes that expanded in the thyroid above 0.001 also showed up in blood. With a median lead of approximately six months before onset, the model predicted ophthalmopathy. Researchers report that a 13 V-J model separated ophthalmopathy from stable hyperthyroidism.

The investigators amplified TCR beta CDR3 regions from RNA transcripts. HTBI primers were the set used in a first-round RT-PCR of the TCR CDR3. TCRdb reprocessed the multiplex PCR reads with MiXCR, giving one entry per CDR3 protein. The sample holds some 700,000 distinct CDR3 sequences, 15% to 20% seen once. There are 16 residues in the CDR3. In germline, CDR1 is SGHTA, CDR2 FQGNSA. Deletions cut 3 bases from V and 3 bases from J, with 14 bases between. For this clonotype: The antigen is undetermined.

Diagnostic decisions used clinical symptoms, serum thyroxine and TRAb, thyroid ultrasound and orbital computed tomography. The source material was blood. The rearrangement links TRBV7-2 to TRBJ2-2, with D perhaps matching TRBD1 (6 bases). This clonotype originated in a man in his fifties or sixties with Graves' hyperthyroidism. Here the CDR3 DNA reads TGTGCCAGCAGCTTGGGTGGGAAGGGGGACACCGGGGAGCTGTTTTTT. Its protein product is CASSLGGKGDTGELFF.